This TCR beta chain is from a study of T cells in localized non-small cell lung cancer. Findings and limits, study-wide: Highest T cell clonality was seen in uninvolved adjacent lung, surpassing that measured in tumor. Higher blood T cell density went with longer overall survival. Adjacent lung tissue had a median 57 of the top 100 clones found in the tumor.

The germline V and J ends were trimmed by 2 bases and 10 bases, with 24 bases remaining between them. CDR3 length: 17 residues. Germline assignment: CDR1 LNHNV and CDR2 YYDKDF (reference sequence). With respect to this clone: Its antigen is still unknown.

Produced via immunoSEQ multiplex PCR; TCRdb's table is partial and in-frame only. The profile covers 24,000 or so clones, with roughly nine tenths appearing a single time and 6% to 7.5% taken by the ten largest. This receptor was identified in a woman between 35 and 75 years old with stage I lung adenocarcinoma. The sample was peripheral blood, taken before any cancer treatment. The rearrangement links TRBV15 to TRBJ2-1; D remains unclear. The CDR3 region is CATSRPIENPRRVEQFF. The DNA for the CDR3 is TGTGCCACCAGCAGACCGATAGAGAACCCCAGAAGGGTCGAGCAGTTCTTC.